This entry describes one T cell receptor beta chain. Its antigen is undetermined. This CDR3 contains 14 residues. Germline V gene lookup returns CDR1 MDHEN and CDR2 SYDVKM. Trimming left V 5 bases short and J 6 bases short, with 17 bases between. These data originate in a study of long-term antiretroviral therapy in people with HIV. General study results and limits: Even long-term ART left TRB diversity below transplant donor controls, despite gains.

The immunoSEQ assay was v3.0, run at survey level. Repertoires were generated with immunoSEQ multiplex PCR, while TCRdb's copy carries only in-frame clones and drops some. There are 20,000 to 25,000 clones in the sample; roughly 83% occur only once, and approximately 10% lies in the top ten. The chain couples TRBV28 to TRBJ2-7; D tentatively reads TRBD1 or TRBD2 (6 bases each). The sequenced sample was unsorted PBMCs, obtained 1.2 years after starting antiretroviral therapy. The sequence was collected from a woman aged 40 to 50 with HIV. This CDR3 reads CASSRRGTGIEQYF. The CDR3 nucleotides are TGTGCCAGCAGTCGGAGGGGTACAGGGATCGAGCAGTACTTC.